Below, 14 T cell receptor beta chains from the same sample are listed, as sequenced in a study of shared clonotypes between healthy human individuals. Sequencing was performed with immunoSEQ multiplex PCR; in TCRdb, only in-frame clones are kept and a portion is missing. This table holds nearly 2 million clones, over 85% found once. In the naive CD8 group, cells lacked CD45RO and were positively selected for CCR7, so terminally differentiated effector memory CD45RA+ cells were left out. The sequenced material came from naive CD8+ T cells sorted from blood. The receptors shown here come from a man younger than 35 in good health.

This clone was seen only once. The genes are TRBV29-1 and TRBJ2-2; no definite D call. The germline CDR1 and CDR2 sequences are SQVTM and ANQGSEA. The V and J ends lost 6 bases and 0 bases respectively, with 11 bases between them. The CDR3 is made up of 14 amino acids. The CDR3 here is CSVLTGTNTGELFF. For the CDR3, the DNA is TGCAGCGTCTTGACCGGCACGAACACCGGGGAGCTGTTTTTT.

This chain links TRBV14 with TRBJ2-7; TRBD1 matches at 9 bases. CDR1 and CDR2 (germline): SGHDN, FVKESK. The CDR3 is made up of 15 amino acids. Losses at the gene ends were 0 bases for V and 5 bases for J; bases not matched to a gene: 5. CDR3 DNA: TGTGCCAGCAGCCAAGACACAGGGGGCACGGACGAGCAGTACTTC. It yields the protein CASSQDTGGTDEQYF.

This chain links TRBV2 with TRBJ2-2; D gene unclear. The CDR3 is 13 amino acids. Between the trimmed V and J ends, which lost 2 bases and 4 bases, there was a span of 5 bases. CDR1 SNHLY and CDR2 FYNNEI come from the germline V gene. The CDR3 sequence: CASSEWPTGELFF. Here the CDR3 DNA reads TGTGCCAGCAGTGAATGGCCCACCGGGGAGCTGTTTTTT. Full variable domain (outside the CDR3, taken from reference TRBV2 and TRBJ2-2): EPEVTQTPSHQVTQMGQEVILRCVPISNHLYFYWYRQILGQKVEFLVSFYNNEISEKSEIFDDQFSVERPDGSNFTLKIRSTKLEDSAMYFCASSEWPTGELFFGEGSRLTVL.

This chain joins TRBV7-9 and TRBJ1-6; maybe TRBD1 (6 bases). V was clipped by 6 bases and J by 7 bases, with 13 bases between them. The CDR3 consists of 14 residues. The germline gives CDR1 SEHNR, CDR2 FQNEAQ (reference sequence). As DNA, the CDR3 is TGTGCCAGCAGGCCGGGGGGGCTGAATTCACCCCTCCACTTT. It is translated as CASRPGGLNSPLHF.

For this clone: The identical CDR3 is also encoded by other nucleotide sequences in the sample. The rearrangement uses TRBV27 and TRBJ1-2; perhaps TRBD1 as D (5 bases). Germline loops: CDR1 MNHEY, CDR2 SMNVEV (reference sequence). The ends were cut back, 3 bases at V and 2 bases at J, with 7 bases in the middle. The CDR3 runs to 13 residues. CDR3 region: CASSFGGNYGYTF. The CDR3, as DNA: TGTGCCAGCAGTTTCGGGGGAAACTATGGCTACACCTTC.

CDR3 amino acids: CASSLQGAHNEQFF. CDR3 bases: TGCGCCAGCAGCCTTCAGGGGGCGCACAATGAGCAGTTCTTC. The chain carries TRBV4-1 and TRBJ2-1, with 8 bases fitting TRBD1. The CDR3 length is 14 residues. With 4 bases clipped from V and 5 bases from J, the junction kept 4 bases outside the gene matches. From germline, CDR1 is MGHRA and CDR2 YSYEKL.

A remark on this clone: One end of the junction is discordant with germline, which a read error may explain. The V call is TRBV7-7, the J call TRBJ2-2, with TRBD1 matching over 10 bases. The CDR3 sequence is 17 residues long. Germline V gene data show CDR1 as SSHAT and CDR2 as FNYEAQ (reference sequence). The CDR3 coding sequence is TGTGCTAGCAGCCTAAACCGGGACAGGGGAATCGCCGGGGAGCTGTTTTTT. As protein: CASSLNRDRGIAGELFF.

This clone showed up just once. The sample contains more than one DNA sequence encoding this CDR3. The rearrangement joins TRBV6-5 to TRBJ2-7; a weak D match, TRBD1 (6 bases). Trimming took off 2 bases at V and 2 bases at J, with 10 bases between the two ends. The CDR3 sequence is 14 residues long. Germline V gene data show CDR1 as MNHEY and CDR2 as SVGAGI. CDR3 nucleotide sequence: TGTGCCAGCAGTTACGGGACACCCCCCTACGAGCAGTACTTC. The encoded protein is CASSYGTPPYEQYF.

Comment on this clone: The sample contains more than one DNA sequence encoding this CDR3. The J gene is TRBJ2-1, the V gene TRBV4-1; TRBD1 matches at 10 bases. This CDR3 has 15 residues. The germline V gene encodes CDR1 MGHRA and CDR2 YSYEKL. The trim removed 1 base at V and 4 bases at J, leaving 1 base unmatched. Here the CDR3 DNA reads TGCGCCAGCAGCCAAGGACAGGGGGCATACAATGAGCAGTTCTTC. Residues: CASSQGQGAYNEQFF.

Here the CDR3 DNA reads TGTGCCAGCAGCTCAAGGACTAGTCCTCTCGCCGAGCAGTTCTTC. It is translated as CASSSRTSPLAEQFF. The chain links TRBV7-9 to TRBJ2-1; 7 bases agree with TRBD2. The V gene end was trimmed by 4 bases and the J gene end by 10 bases; junction bases not matched to a gene: 13. Germline lookup yields CDR1 SEHNR and CDR2 FQNEAQ (reference sequence). CDR3 size: 15 residues.

The chain carries TRBV7-9 and TRBJ2-2; either TRBD1 or TRBD2 may supply D (6 bases each). V lost 5 bases to trimming and J lost 4 bases, with 20 bases between them. CDR3 length: 17 residues. The V gene's germline CDR1 is SEHNR and CDR2 FQNEAQ (reference sequence). CDR3 sequence: CASSPTLGGPVTGELFF. The CDR3 DNA sequence: TGTGCCAGCAGCCCGACTCTAGGGGGGCCGGTCACCGGGGAGCTGTTTTTT.

The chain recombines TRBV13 with TRBJ2-2; D remains unclear. With 4 bases removed from V and 8 bases from J, the gap between germline ends came to 8 bases. CDR1 is PRHDT and CDR2 is FYEKMQ in the germline V gene (reference sequence). The CDR3 is 12 amino acids. CDR3 loop: CASSSLKGELFF. The CDR3 nucleotides are TGTGCCAGCAGCTCCCTCAAGGGGGAGCTGTTTTTT.

The chain links TRBV11-2 to TRBJ2-5; D is unresolved. Germline V gene lookup returns CDR1 SGHAT and CDR2 FQNNGV. The CDR3 spans 10 residues. V lost 1 base, J lost 7 bases, and 1 base lay in between. This chain's CDR3 is CASSLGTQYF. In nucleotides, the CDR3 is TGTGCCAGCAGCTTAGGGACCCAGTACTTC.

This chain's CDR3 is CASSESAGSTDTQYF. In DNA, the CDR3 is TGCGCCAGCAGTGAGTCGGCGGGGAGCACAGATACGCAGTATTTT. The chain is built from TRBV10-2 and TRBJ2-3, with D maybe TRBD2 (6 bases). Trimming left V 0 bases short and J 0 bases short, with 7 bases between. Germline values: CDR1 WSHSY, CDR2 SAAADI. The CDR3 is 15 amino acids.